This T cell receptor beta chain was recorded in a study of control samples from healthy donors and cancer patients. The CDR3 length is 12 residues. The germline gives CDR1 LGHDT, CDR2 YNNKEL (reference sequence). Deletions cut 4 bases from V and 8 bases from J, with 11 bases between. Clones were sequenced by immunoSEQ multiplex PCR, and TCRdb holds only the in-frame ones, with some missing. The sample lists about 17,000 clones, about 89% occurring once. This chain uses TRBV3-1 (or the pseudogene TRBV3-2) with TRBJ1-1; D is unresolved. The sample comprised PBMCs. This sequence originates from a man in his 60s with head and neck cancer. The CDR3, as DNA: TGTGCCAGCAGCCCGGTTGGGGAAGAAGCTTTCTTT. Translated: CASSPVGEEAFF.